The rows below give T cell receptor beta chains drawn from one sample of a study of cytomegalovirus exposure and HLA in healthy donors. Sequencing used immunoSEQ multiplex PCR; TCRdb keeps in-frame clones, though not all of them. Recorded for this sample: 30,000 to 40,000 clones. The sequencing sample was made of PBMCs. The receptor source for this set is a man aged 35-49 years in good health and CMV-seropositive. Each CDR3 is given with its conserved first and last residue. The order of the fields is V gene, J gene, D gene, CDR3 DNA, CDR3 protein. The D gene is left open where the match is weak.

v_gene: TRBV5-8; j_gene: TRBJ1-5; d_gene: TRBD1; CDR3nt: TGTGCCAGCAGCTTAGGACAGGGGAGCAATCAGCCCCAGCATTTT; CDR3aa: CASSLGQGSNQPQHF
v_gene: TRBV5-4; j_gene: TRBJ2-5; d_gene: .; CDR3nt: TGTGCCAGCAGCACCGGAGGTGTGACACCGGTCGTGGGAGAGACCCAGTACTTC; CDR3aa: CASSTGGVTPVVGETQYF
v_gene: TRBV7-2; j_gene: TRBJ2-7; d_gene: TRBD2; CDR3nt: TGTGCCAGCGGGGGGACTAGTTTGAGCTACGAGCAGTACTTC; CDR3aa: CASGGTSLSYEQYF
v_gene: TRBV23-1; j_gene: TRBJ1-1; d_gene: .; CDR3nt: TGCGCCAGCAGTCAATATGACAGGGAAGCTTTCTTT; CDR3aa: CASSQYDREAFF
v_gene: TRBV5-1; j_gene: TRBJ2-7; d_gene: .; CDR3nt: TGCGCCAGCAGCCCCGGCGGGGACTCCTACGAGCAGTACTTC; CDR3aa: CASSPGGDSYEQYF
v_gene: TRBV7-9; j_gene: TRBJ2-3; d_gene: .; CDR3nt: TGTGCCAGCAGCGTTCTGAGCGATACGCAGTATTTT; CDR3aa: CASSVLSDTQYF
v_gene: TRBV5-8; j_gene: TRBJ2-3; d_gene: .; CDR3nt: TGTGCCAGCAGCTTCGGGACTTGGCGCACAGATACGCAGTATTTT; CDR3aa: CASSFGTWRTDTQYF
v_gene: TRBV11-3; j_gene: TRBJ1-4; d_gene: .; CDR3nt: TGTGCCAGCAGCCAAGACACGCTTAATGAAAAACTGTTTTTT; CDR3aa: CASSQDTLNEKLFF
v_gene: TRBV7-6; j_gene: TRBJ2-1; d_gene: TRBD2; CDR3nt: TGTGCCAGCAGCTTAGAGGCTAGCGGGAGGCATGAGCAGTTCTTC; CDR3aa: CASSLEASGRHEQFF
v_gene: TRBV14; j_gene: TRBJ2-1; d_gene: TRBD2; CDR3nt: TGTGCCAGCAGCCAAGTAGCGGGAGGGAGGCAGTTCTTC; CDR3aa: CASSQVAGGRQFF
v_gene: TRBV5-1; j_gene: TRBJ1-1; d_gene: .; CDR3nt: TGCGCCAGCAGCACCCAGACAGGGAACACTGAAGCTTTCTTT; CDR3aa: CASSTQTGNTEAFF
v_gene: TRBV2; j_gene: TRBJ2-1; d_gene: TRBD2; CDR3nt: TGTGCCAGCAGGGCAGGGACTAGCGCAAACAATGAGCAGTTCTTC; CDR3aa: CASRAGTSANNEQFF
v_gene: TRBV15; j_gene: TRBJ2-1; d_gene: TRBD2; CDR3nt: TGTGCCACCAGCAGAGGACTAGCGCGGTCCTACAATGAGCAGTTCTTC; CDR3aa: CATSRGLARSYNEQFF
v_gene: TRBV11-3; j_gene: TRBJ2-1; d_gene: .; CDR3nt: TGTGCCACCGATCTTCCCGGGACAAGAGGGGCCGATGAGCAGTTCTTC; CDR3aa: CATDLPGTRGADEQFF
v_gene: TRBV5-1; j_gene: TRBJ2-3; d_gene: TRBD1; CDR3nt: TGCGCCAGCTTTCGGGGCCAGGGGGTGGGCGATACGCAGTATTTT; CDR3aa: CASFRGQGVGDTQYF
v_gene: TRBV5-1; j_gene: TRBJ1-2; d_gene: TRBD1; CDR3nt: TGCGCCAGCAGCTTGGCGGCAGGGGGCGATGGCTACACCTTC; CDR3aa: CASSLAAGGDGYTF
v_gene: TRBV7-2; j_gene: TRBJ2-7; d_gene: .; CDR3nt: TGTGCCAGCAGCCATCCATTGGGGGGATCCAGTTCCTACGAGCAGTACTTC; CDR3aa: CASSHPLGGSSSYEQYF
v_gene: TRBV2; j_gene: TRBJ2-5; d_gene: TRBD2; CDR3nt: TGTGCCACAGAGCGGGAGAAAGAGACCCAGTACTTC; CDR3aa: CATEREKETQYF
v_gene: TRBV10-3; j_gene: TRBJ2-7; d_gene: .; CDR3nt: TGTGCCATCAGTGGACCGTTAGGGGGGGCGAACTACGAGCAGTACTTC; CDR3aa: CAISGPLGGANYEQYF
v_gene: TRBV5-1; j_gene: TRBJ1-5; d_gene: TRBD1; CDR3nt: TGCGCCAGCAGCCACGGACAGGATCCTAATCAGCCCCAGCATTTT; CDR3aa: CASSHGQDPNQPQHF
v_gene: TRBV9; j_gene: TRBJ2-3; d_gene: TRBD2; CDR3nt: TGTGCCAGCAGCGTACTAGCGGTGGGCACAGATACGCAGTATTTT; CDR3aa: CASSVLAVGTDTQYF
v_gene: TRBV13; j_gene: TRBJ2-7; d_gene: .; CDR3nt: TGTGCCAGCAGCGCAACCGGGACTGGGTTTTGGGAGCAGTACTTC; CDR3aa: CASSATGTGFWEQYF
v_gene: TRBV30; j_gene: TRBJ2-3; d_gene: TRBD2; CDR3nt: TGTGCCTGGAGTGTAGCGGGGGGGTCGGATACGCAGTATTTT; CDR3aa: CAWSVAGGSDTQYF
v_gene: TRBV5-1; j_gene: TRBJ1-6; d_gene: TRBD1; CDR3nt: TGCGCCAGCAGCTCCCGGACAGGGCGTTGGGATTCACCCCTCCACTTT; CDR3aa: CASSSRTGRWDSPLHF
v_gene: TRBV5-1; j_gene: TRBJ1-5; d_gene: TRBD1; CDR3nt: TGCGCCAGCAGCTGGACAGGTGGGGCCATTGGCAATCAGCCCCAGCATTTT; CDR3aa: CASSWTGGAIGNQPQHF
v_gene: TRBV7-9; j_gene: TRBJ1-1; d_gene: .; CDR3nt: TGTGCCAGCAGCCCCTCGGTGGTGAACACTGAAGCTTTCTTT; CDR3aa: CASSPSVVNTEAFF
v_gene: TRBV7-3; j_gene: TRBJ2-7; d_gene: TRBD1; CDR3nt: TGTGCCAGCAGCCCGGGACAGGGGTATGACGAGCAGTACTTC; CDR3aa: CASSPGQGYDEQYF